What follows describes a single T cell receptor (beta chain). The sample comes from a study of early T cells in non-severe SARS-CoV-2 infection. Molecules of cDNA were individually given unique molecular identifiers that were attached to them. One entry per CDR3 protein, called by TCRdb with MiXCR from the 5' RACE reads. The sample contains about 44,000 distinct CDR3 sequences, approximately 6.1% of which appear only once. This CDR3 contains 13 residues. Per germline, CDR1 LGHDT and CDR2 YNNKEL (reference sequence). With 4 bases removed from V and 6 bases from J, the gap between germline ends came to 13 bases.

The receptor comes from an adult who was a healthcare worker with PCR-confirmed SARS-CoV-2 infection or an uninfected control (not recorded which). The sample was whole blood, taken at baseline. This chain connects TRBV3-1 to TRBJ2-7; D might be TRBD1 or TRBD2, each matching 5 bases. The CDR3 bases are TGTGCCAGCAGCCGGGACGCCGTCTCCGAGCAGTACTTC. Encoded protein: CASSRDAVSEQYF.